The sequence of this T cell receptor beta chain was determined in a study of T cells of healthy individuals. This clonotype came up a few times. The CDR3 has 15 amino acids. The trim removed 4 bases at V and 2 bases at J, leaving 3 bases unmatched. Per germline, CDR1 SNHLY and CDR2 FYNNEI. Via MiXCR, TCRdb re-called the 5' RACE reads, giving one row per CDR3 protein. The data hold about 100,000 distinct CDR3 sequences, with 17% observed a single time. The chain carries TRBV2 and TRBJ2-3, with 10 nucleotides matching TRBD1. The receptor comes from a human donor in good health. The CDR3 here is CASSAGTGVTDTQYF. CDR3 in DNA: TGTGCCAGCAGTGCTGGGACAGGGGTCACAGATACGCAGTATTTT. Full variable domain (missing parts from reference TRBV2 and TRBJ2-3): EPEVTQTPSHQVTQMGQEVILRCVPISNHLYFYWYRQILGQKVEFLVSFYNNEISEKSEIFDDQFSVERPDGSNFTLKIRSTKLEDSAMYFCASSAGTGVTDTQYFGPGTRLTVL.